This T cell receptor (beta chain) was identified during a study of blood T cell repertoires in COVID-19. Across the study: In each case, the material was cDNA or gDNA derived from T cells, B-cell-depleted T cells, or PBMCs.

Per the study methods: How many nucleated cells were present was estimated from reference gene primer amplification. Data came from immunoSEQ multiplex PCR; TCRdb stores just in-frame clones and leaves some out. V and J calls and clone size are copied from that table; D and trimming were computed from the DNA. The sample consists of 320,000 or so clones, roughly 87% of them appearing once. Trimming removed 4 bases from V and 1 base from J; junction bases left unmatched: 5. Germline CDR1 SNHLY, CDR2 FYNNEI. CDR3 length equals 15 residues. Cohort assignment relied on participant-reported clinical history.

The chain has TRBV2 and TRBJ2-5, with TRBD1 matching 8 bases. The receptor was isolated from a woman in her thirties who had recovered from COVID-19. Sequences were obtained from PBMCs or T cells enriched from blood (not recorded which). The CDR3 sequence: CASSVRGQGQETQYF. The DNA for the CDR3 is TGTGCCAGCAGTGTAAGAGGACAGGGCCAAGAGACCCAGTACTTC.